What follows are 24 T cell receptor beta chains derived from one specimen sequenced in a study of cytomegalovirus exposure and HLA in healthy donors. With 60 Vbeta and 13 Jbeta primers, the PCR was carried out. Measured with immunoSEQ multiplex PCR; TCRdb has only the in-frame clones, and not every one. The data show 95,000 to 120,000 clones, 70% to 85% seen once. The sample comprised PBMCs. The source is a woman between 40 and 55 years old in good health and CMV-seropositive.

This clone was observed a handful of times. The rearrangement uses TRBV7-6 and TRBJ1-1, with a possible D match to TRBD1 (5 bases). The CDR3 sequence is 17 residues long. V was shortened by 1 base and J by 5 bases, with 20 bases between the two germline ends. Germline CDR1 and CDR2: SGHVS and FNYEAQ. The CDR3 DNA reads as TGTGCCAGCAGCTTAGGGGGCGGGATTCAGGGTGGAACTGAAGCTTTCTTT. Amino acid sequence: CASSLGGGIQGGTEAFF.

The chain employs TRBV5-6 and TRBJ2-7, with a weak D call TRBD2 (5 bases). This CDR3 spans 14 amino acids. Germline CDR1 and CDR2: SGHDT and YYEEEE. V gave up 4 bases and J gave up 3 bases, with 14 bases separating them. The CDR3 sequence: CASSRRTGNYEQYF. The CDR3 DNA is TGTGCCAGCAGCCGACGGACTGGCAACTACGAGCAGTACTTC.

The V gene is TRBV7-3, the J gene TRBJ2-7; the match to TRBD2 covers 7 bases. Germline CDR1 reads SGHTA; CDR2 reads FQGTGA. Losses at the gene ends were 4 bases for V and 6 bases for J; bases not matched to a gene: 6. This CDR3 comprises 13 residues. DNA of the CDR3: TGTGCCAGCAGCTCGGATCCTAGCGGCGAGCAGTACTTC. This sequence encodes CASSSDPSGEQYF. Full variable domain (outside the CDR3, taken from reference TRBV7-3 and TRBJ2-7): GAGVSQTPSNKVTEKGKYVELRCDPISGHTALYWYRQSLGQGPEFLIYFQGTGAADDSGLPNDRFFAVRPEGSVSTLKIQRTERGDSAVYLCASSSDPSGEQYFGPGTRLTVT.

V is TRBV29-1 and J is TRBJ1-3; 7 bases fit TRBD1. Unmatched junction bases numbered 9, after V lost 1 base and J lost 9 bases. The CDR3 spans 14 residues. The germline gives CDR1 SQVTM, CDR2 ANQGSEA. The CDR3 DNA follows: TGCAGCGTTGAAGTTGGGACAGCCGTACGCACCATATATTTT. Translated: CSVEVGTAVRTIYF.

This chain joins TRBV7-9 and TRBJ2-7; D may be TRBD2 (6 bases). Trimming shortened V by 6 bases and J by 3 bases, and 18 bases separated the two germline ends. The CDR3 is 15 amino acids. The V gene's germline CDR1 is SEHNR and CDR2 FQNEAQ (reference sequence). CDR3 in DNA: TGTGCCAGCAGTTGGGACTTCCCGGATGACTACGAGCAGTACTTC. This codes for CASSWDFPDDYEQYF.

This clone has just a few counts. The genes are TRBV10-3 and TRBJ2-7; D call uncertain. V was clipped by 4 bases and J by 2 bases, with 9 bases between them. The CDR3 length is 13 residues. The germline CDR1 and CDR2 sequences are ENHRY and SYGVKD. CDR3 nucleotides: TGTGCCATCAGTGTCGAACTCCCCTACGAGCAGTACTTC. This codes for CAISVELPYEQYF.

The J gene is TRBJ1-1, the V gene TRBV27, with D possibly TRBD1 on 6 matching bases. The germline V and J ends were trimmed by 5 bases and 1 base, with 17 bases remaining between them. Looked up from germline, CDR1 is MNHEY and CDR2 is SMNVEV (reference sequence). This CDR3 is 16 amino acids long. As DNA, the CDR3 is TGTGCCAGCAGTCTCAGGCCCCACAGGGCGAACACTGAAGCTTTCTTT. Translating it yields CASSLRPHRANTEAFF.

The rearrangement joins TRBV27 to TRBJ2-1, with TRBD1 as a possible D gene (6 bases). V gave up 6 bases and J gave up 2 bases, with 14 bases separating them. The CDR3 spans 15 residues. In germline, CDR1 is MNHEY, CDR2 SMNVEV (reference sequence). The CDR3 DNA reads as TGTGCCAGCAGAGAAACCGGGACAACCTACAATGAGCAGTTCTTC. Translating gives CASRETGTTYNEQFF.

As for this clone: Other DNA sequences in this sample translate to the same CDR3. The V gene is TRBV27, the J gene TRBJ2-7; possibly TRBD2 for D (7 bases). Trimming removed 0 bases from V and 1 base from J, with 13 bases in between. This CDR3 region has 16 residues. Germline CDR1 is MNHEY and CDR2 is SMNVEV (reference sequence). The CDR3: CASSLSQRGASYEQYF. CDR3 sequence (DNA): TGTGCCAGCAGTTTATCCCAACGGGGGGCTTCCTACGAGCAGTACTTC.

The V call is TRBV25-1, the J call TRBJ1-5, with 7 bases that match TRBD1. There are 15 residues in the CDR3. Per germline, CDR1 MGHDK and CDR2 SYGVNS. After removal of 6 bases from V and 1 base from J, the junction contained 6 bases not matched to a gene. The CDR3 loop reads CASRAGGRSNQPQHF. CDR3 DNA sequence: TGTGCCAGCAGGGCAGGGGGGAGGAGCAATCAGCCCCAGCATTTT.

The table lists this clone with a count of one. The junction does not match germline at one end; this may be a read error. CDR3 sequence (DNA): TGTGCCAGCAGTGCCGTGGGCCCATCCTATGAGCAGTACTTC. Amino acids: CASSAVGPSYEQYF. The rearrangement links TRBV6-1 to TRBJ2-7; the D is unclear. The CDR3 loop spans 14 amino acids. CDR1 is MNHNS, CDR2 SASEGT, per germline.

V gene TRBV6-1 combines with J gene TRBJ1-2; 11 bases line up with TRBD1. This CDR3 region has 15 residues. V was clipped by 7 bases and J by 4 bases; unmatched bases: 8. The V gene's germline CDR1 is MNHNS and CDR2 SASEGT. The CDR3 loop reads CASIEGTGGTYGYTF. The CDR3 DNA sequence: TGTGCCAGCATCGAGGGGACAGGGGGGACCTATGGCTACACCTTC.

This chain connects TRBV28 to TRBJ1-5; 8 bases align to TRBD1. The CDR3 is 15 residues long. CDR1 is MDHEN, CDR2 SYDVKM, per germline. Trimming removed 4 bases from V and 2 bases from J; junction bases left unmatched: 4. CDR3 sequence: CASSSPQGGNQPQHF. The CDR3, as DNA: TGTGCCAGCAGTTCCCCACAGGGGGGCAATCAGCCCCAGCATTTT.

J is TRBJ2-7 and V is TRBV5-8; 11 bases agree with TRBD1. The CDR3 runs 13 residues. The germline CDR1 and CDR2 sequences are SGHTS and YDEGEE. V lost 4 bases to trimming and J lost 5 bases; unmatched junction nucleotides: 2. In nucleotides, the CDR3 is TGTGCCAGCAGCCGGGACAGGGGGGACGAGCAGTACTTC. Its protein product is CASSRDRGDEQYF.

The chain combines TRBV5-6 with TRBJ2-7; weak D call: TRBD1 (5 bases). Trimming removed 2 bases at V and 2 bases at J, with 8 bases between. Per germline, CDR1 SGHDT and CDR2 YYEEEE. This CDR3 has 13 amino acids. CDR3 sequence: CASSFSRAYEQYF. The CDR3 DNA follows: TGTGCCAGCAGCTTTTCCAGGGCCTACGAGCAGTACTTC.

This clone was observed a handful of times. The rearrangement links TRBV7-2 to TRBJ2-3; TRBD2 agrees at 8 bases. This CDR3 has 15 amino acids. J was trimmed by 4 bases and V by 5 bases; bases with no gene match: 8. CDR1 SGHTA and CDR2 FQGNSA come from the germline V gene. In DNA, the CDR3 is TGTGCCAGCAGCCTGACTACTAGCGGAGCAGATACGCAGTATTTT. It specifies CASSLTTSGADTQYF.

V usage is TRBV5-6 and J usage is TRBJ2-2, with D unresolved. The CDR3 extends over 12 amino acids. V lost 5 bases and J lost 8, with 10 bases in between. The germline CDR1 and CDR2 sequences are SGHDT and YYEEEE. The DNA for the CDR3 is TGTGCCAGCAGATCTGTTAAAGGGGAGCTGTTTTTT. As protein: CASRSVKGELFF. Supplemented by reference TRBV5-6 and TRBJ2-2, the full variable domain reads DAGVTQSPTHLIKTRGQQVTLRCSPKSGHDTVSWYQQALGQGPQFIFQYYEEEERQRGNFPDRFSGHQFPNYSSELNVNALLLGDSALYLCASRSVKGELFFGEGSRLTVL.

This chain uses TRBV30 with TRBJ2-2; 16 bases are a match to TRBD2. Unmatched junction bases numbered 0, after V lost 3 bases and J lost 5 bases. This CDR3 spans 15 amino acids. Germline values: CDR1 GTSNPN, CDR2 SVGIG (reference sequence). CDR3 amino acids: CAWRGLAGGTGELFF. CDR3 in DNA: TGTGCCTGGAGGGGACTAGCGGGAGGGACCGGGGAGCTGTTTTTT.

The chain links TRBV4-1 to TRBJ2-2; 7 nucleotides line up with TRBD2. The CDR3 loop spans 15 amino acids. The germline V gene has CDR1 MGHRA and CDR2 YSYEKL. J gave up 1 base and V 6 bases, and 5 bases lay outside the gene matches. CDR3 region: CASRAGLQNTGELFF. CDR3 sequence (DNA): TGCGCCAGCAGAGCGGGACTCCAGAACACCGGGGAGCTGTTTTTT.

The chain has TRBV9 and TRBJ1-2; 8 bases line up with TRBD1. After removal of 4 bases from V and 4 bases from J, the junction contained 9 bases not matched to a gene. The germline V gene has CDR1 SGDLS and CDR2 YYNGEE. The CDR3 has 15 amino acids. In DNA, the CDR3 is TGTGCCAGCAGCCTAGAGGACAGGGTTTCCTATGGCTACACCTTC. Translated, it gives CASSLEDRVSYGYTF.

J is TRBJ1-1 and V is TRBV27; tentative D call: TRBD1 (5 bases). The V end was cut by 3 bases, the J end by 5 bases, with 13 bases between. This CDR3 has 14 residues. Germline V CDR1 and CDR2: MNHEY, SMNVEV (reference sequence). The CDR3 region is CASSLGYRGTEAFF. For the CDR3, the DNA is TGTGCCAGCAGTTTGGGTTACCGGGGGACTGAAGCTTTCTTT.

This clone has just one count. V is TRBV6-6 and J is TRBJ2-2, with 7 bases identical to TRBD2. Germline V gene lookup returns CDR1 MNHNY and CDR2 SVGAGI (reference sequence). With V trimmed by 5 bases and J by 0 bases, 6 bases remained unmatched. The CDR3 runs 16 residues. The CDR3 DNA follows: TGTGCCAGCAGTAGCCTAGCGGCGACGAACACCGGGGAGCTGTTTTTT. Translation gives CASSSLAATNTGELFF.

This clone has more than one count but fewer than ten. The chain carries TRBV6-5 and TRBJ1-2; 8 bases are a match to TRBD1. From germline, CDR1 is MNHEY and CDR2 SVGAGI. After removal of 4 bases from V and 4 bases from J, the junction contained 11 bases not matched to a gene. The CDR3 contains 16 residues. CDR3 nucleotides: TGTGCCAGCAGTTCTTCCGGGACAGGATTGGGCTATGGCTACACCTTC. Translation gives CASSSSGTGLGYGYTF.

This sequence joins TRBV6-1 and TRBJ2-1; 7 positions match TRBD1. This CDR3 is 15 amino acids long. The ends lost 4 bases at V and 1 base at J; junction bases unmatched: 4. CDR1 MNHNS and CDR2 SASEGT come from the germline V gene. CDR3 sequence: CASSARQGSYNEQFF. The DNA for the CDR3 is TGTGCCAGCAGTGCCCGACAGGGATCCTACAATGAGCAGTTCTTC.